One sample yielded the 5 T cell receptor beta chains listed below, sequenced in a study of breast tumors, draining lymph nodes, adjacent tissues. TCRdb redid the calling of the multiplex PCR reads with MiXCR, one entry per CDR3 protein. The sample has around 250,000 distinct CDR3 sequences, less than 35% seen once. Axillary draining lymph nodes of breast cancer patients supplied the node samples. Source material: axillary lymph node tissue. The receptors originated from a female donor with breast cancer. Some clones in this sample may be carry-over from other donors' samples.

This clonotype was seen at least ten times. The chain uses TRBV20-1 and TRBJ2-1, with TRBD2 matching 11 bases. V was pared by 4 bases and J by 8 bases, with 10 bases of the junction left unmatched. The CDR3 is 15 amino acids. Germline CDR1 reads DFQATT; CDR2 reads SNEGSKA (reference sequence). The CDR3 region is CSATNPGLAADEQFF. CDR3 sequence (DNA): TGCAGTGCTACGAACCCGGGACTAGCGGCGGATGAGCAGTTCTTC.

At least ten counts were recorded for this clonotype. The chain employs TRBV19 and TRBJ2-2; D uncertain. CDR1 is LNHDA and CDR2 is SQIVND in the germline V gene (reference sequence). V lost 3 bases and J lost 1, with 6 bases in between. The CDR3 covers 14 residues. DNA of the CDR3: TGTGCCAGTAGTATTCAGGTGAACACCGGGGAGCTGTTTTTT. Its translation is CASSIQVNTGELFF.

This clonotype has only one observation. Mismatch with germline at one junction end may stem from a read error. The CDR3 region is CASSLTGQGTYEQPQHF. The CDR3, as DNA: TGCGCCAGCAGCTTGACGGGACAGGGTACCTACGAGCAGCCCCAGCATTTT. The V and J genes are TRBV7-9 and TRBJ1-5; 9 nucleotides match TRBD1. The CDR3 is made up of 17 amino acids. Germline CDR1 and CDR2: SEHNR and FQNEAQ (reference sequence).

In the case of this clonotype: At one end the junction does not follow the germline gene, possibly because of a read error. This chain uses TRBV7-6 with TRBJ2-5; 7 bases map to TRBD1. The CDR3 sequence is 15 residues long. The germline V gene encodes CDR1 SGHVS and CDR2 FNYEAQ. CDR3 protein: CASSHRDSRPETQHF. As DNA, the CDR3 is TGTGCCAGCAGCCACCGGGACAGCCGACCGGAGACCCAGCACTTC. The whole variable domain, filled in from reference TRBV7-6 and TRBJ2-5, reads GAGVSQSPRYKVTKRGQDVALRCDPISGHVSLYWYRQALGQGPEFLTYFNYEAQQDKSGLPNDRFSAERPEGSISTLTIQRTEQRDSAMYRCASSHRDSRPETQHFGPGTRLLVL.

This clonotype was recorded at least ten times. The J gene is TRBJ1-5, the V gene TRBV7-9; D is undetermined. Trimming took off 4 bases at V and 5 bases at J, with 6 bases between the two ends. Germline CDR1 and CDR2: SEHNR and FQNEAQ (reference sequence). The CDR3 extends over 12 amino acids. The CDR3 region is CASSSGHQPQHF. In DNA, the CDR3 is TGTGCCAGCAGCTCCGGGCATCAGCCCCAGCATTTT.